The rows below give T cell receptor beta chains drawn from one sample of a study of blood T cells in healthy people across ages. One entry per CDR3 protein results from TCRdb running MiXCR on the 5' RACE reads. Among some 1.5 million distinct CDR3 sequences listed, about 30% were seen once. What was sequenced was blood. The origin of the receptors is a woman in her 30s in good health. CDR3s leave out the opening cysteine and the closing phenylalanine or tryptophan. Clone size is given for some rows only: seen once, a few or many times, or a class if the clone is expanded.

len	abundance	v_gene	j_gene	CDR3aa
12	.	TRBV10-3	TRBJ1-1	AIRERGANTEAF
13	many	TRBV10-3	TRBJ1-5	AISASGAKDQPQH
9	.	TRBV6-2/TRBV6-3	TRBJ2-2	ASNEVGELF
12	.	TRBV12-3/TRBV12-4	TRBJ1-2	ASNVGSTNYGYT
12	.	TRBV11-2	TRBJ1-4	ASRTPDGHEKLF
14	many	TRBV5-1	TRBJ2-3	ASSSITSGSADTQY
14	many	TRBV7-6	TRBJ2-7	ASSPEGVVQSYEQY
13	many	TRBV30	TRBJ2-5	AWSVPSGAKETQY
11	few	TRBV18	TRBJ2-4	ASSPPLRNIQY
12	.	TRBV6-5	.	ASSYGVGAYEQY
11	.	TRBV5-1	TRBJ2-1	ASKADSYNEQF
12	.	TRBV2	TRBJ1-5	ASTQGQGDQPQH
13	few	TRBV29-1	.	SVGGLASDSYEQY
11	many	TRBV4-3	TRBJ2-7	ASSQELAGEQY
11	.	TRBV6-6	TRBJ1-2	ASSLGQSEGYT
13	few	TRBV9	TRBJ2-5	ASSTQLGRTETQY
11	.	TRBV3-1	TRBJ2-1	ASSQGVIDEQF
12	.	TRBV2	TRBJ1-3	ASSRSGPGNTIY
13	few	TRBV27	TRBJ2-3	ASSRAGVGTDTQY
14	.	TRBV6-6	TRBJ2-3	ASSYSRGPRTDTQY
11	many	TRBV29-1	TRBJ2-3	SFRADLTDTQY
13	many	TRBV18	TRBJ1-5	ASSPPGTGNQPQH
12	.	TRBV20-1	TRBJ1-2	SARDFTGNYGYT
12	.	TRBV5-1	TRBJ1-4	ASSLETVREKLF
16	.	TRBV6-5	TRBJ2-3	ASSYSSFQVSSTDTQY
13	few	TRBV5-1	TRBJ2-1	ASNLLVQGADEQF
12	few	TRBV6-2/TRBV6-3	TRBJ2-3	ASNPRGSPDTQY